This TCR beta chain was sequenced during a study of shared clonotypes between healthy human individuals. Naive CD8 cells were CD45RO-negative, positively selected for CCR7, excluding terminally differentiated effector memory CD45RA+ cells. Original processing methods: ImmunoSEQ sequences covered only the junction and lacked quality scores; filtering therefore differed. Profiling relied on immunoSEQ multiplex PCR, and the TCRdb table lists in-frame clones only, not all of them. V, J and clone size derive from that table, while D and trimming were established from the DNA sequence. Here the sample spans about 2 million clones, about 94% being singletons. CDR1 is MNHEY, CDR2 SVGAGI, per germline. The CDR3 is 13 residues long.

This sequence was found in a man aged 18 to 30 in good health. The sequencing input was naive CD8+ T cells sorted from blood. The chain is built from TRBV6-5 and TRBJ2-5; D is unclear. The J call may not be correct, given that the DNA end is closer to TRBJ2-7. The CDR3, as DNA: TGTGCCAGCAGTTACTCCGAAGCCTACGAGCAGTACTTC. Translation gives CASSYSEAYEQYF.